A selection of T cell receptor beta chains follows, all from one sample in a study of blood T cell repertoires in COVID-19. This table comes from immunoSEQ multiplex PCR, and its TCRdb copy is limited to in-frame clones, with some not included. The repertoire holds approximately 250,000 clones, with about 85% as singletons. The sequenced sample was peripheral blood. These receptors originate from an older woman with active or convalescent COVID-19. Both conserved end residues are trimmed from each CDR3. The order of the fields is CDR3 protein, V gene, J gene.

CDR3aa: ASSRDNEQF; v_gene: TRBV18; j_gene: TRBJ2-1
CDR3aa: ASSFVGTDTQY; v_gene: TRBV27; j_gene: TRBJ2-3
CDR3aa: ASSRQGDTEAF; v_gene: TRBV6-5; j_gene: TRBJ1-1
CDR3aa: ASSDSVRGLDIQY; v_gene: TRBV2; j_gene: TRBJ2-4
CDR3aa: AAGGLNNEQF; v_gene: TRBV28; j_gene: TRBJ2-1
CDR3aa: ASSYTDRNYGYT; v_gene: TRBV28; j_gene: TRBJ1-2
CDR3aa: ASSQGLAGYNEQF; v_gene: TRBV14; j_gene: TRBJ2-1
CDR3aa: ASSQPGNYGYT; v_gene: TRBV4-1; j_gene: TRBJ1-2
CDR3aa: ASSQDAGRSNTGELF; v_gene: TRBV4-2; j_gene: TRBJ2-2
CDR3aa: ASSYLARGYGYT; v_gene: TRBV9; j_gene: TRBJ1-2
CDR3aa: ASVNPRTSGYNEQF; v_gene: TRBV2; j_gene: TRBJ2-1
CDR3aa: ASASLAKNIQY; v_gene: TRBV21-1; j_gene: TRBJ2-4
CDR3aa: ASSLFSGKDEQF; v_gene: TRBV14; j_gene: TRBJ2-1
CDR3aa: SVEIPGQGRPQETQY; v_gene: TRBV29-1; j_gene: TRBJ2-5
CDR3aa: ATSSLPGQGMQEAF; v_gene: TRBV15; j_gene: TRBJ1-1
CDR3aa: ASSYLPGTGLTGELF; v_gene: TRBV5-1; j_gene: TRBJ2-2
CDR3aa: ASSIGQGGSPLH; v_gene: TRBV19; j_gene: TRBJ1-6
CDR3aa: ASSSGLDIQY; v_gene: TRBV12-3/TRBV12-4; j_gene: TRBJ2-4
CDR3aa: ASSLLSGQTYYGYT; v_gene: TRBV4-1; j_gene: TRBJ1-2
CDR3aa: AWSASGLAGVGELF; v_gene: TRBV30; j_gene: TRBJ2-2
CDR3aa: ATGQGYGYT; v_gene: TRBV10-3; j_gene: TRBJ1-2
CDR3aa: ASSKGMIDIQY; v_gene: TRBV19; j_gene: TRBJ2-4
CDR3aa: ATTAGRGYEQY; v_gene: TRBV10-2; j_gene: TRBJ2-7
CDR3aa: ASSYQGTTGANVLT; v_gene: TRBV6-6; j_gene: TRBJ2-6
CDR3aa: ASSLVRKPFGEERDTQY; v_gene: TRBV13; j_gene: TRBJ2-3
CDR3aa: ASTGGTGGRGTQY; v_gene: TRBV2; j_gene: TRBJ2-3
CDR3aa: ATSSRRAAGISYEQY; v_gene: TRBV15; j_gene: TRBJ2-7
CDR3aa: ASSLRAPNTEAF; v_gene: TRBV7-8; j_gene: TRBJ1-1
CDR3aa: ATSRRQGFGDEQF; v_gene: TRBV15; j_gene: TRBJ2-1
CDR3aa: ASSRQGAYSNQPQH; v_gene: TRBV18; j_gene: TRBJ1-5
CDR3aa: ASSHGTSGVYEQF; v_gene: TRBV3-1/TRBV3-2; j_gene: TRBJ2-1
CDR3aa: ASSSQGWQETQY; v_gene: TRBV28; j_gene: TRBJ2-5
CDR3aa: ASSDRGRFRSNQPQH; v_gene: TRBV6-1; j_gene: TRBJ1-5
CDR3aa: ASSRLNQGINQPQH; v_gene: TRBV6-2/TRBV6-3; j_gene: TRBJ1-5
CDR3aa: ASRPGREGTDTQY; v_gene: TRBV6-5; j_gene: TRBJ2-3
CDR3aa: ASSRDSLNQPQH; v_gene: TRBV6-5; j_gene: TRBJ1-5
CDR3aa: AWTPPSGTNEQF; v_gene: TRBV30; j_gene: TRBJ2-1
CDR3aa: AISESTQGFEQY; v_gene: TRBV10-3; j_gene: TRBJ2-7
CDR3aa: ASSSDRGWELF; v_gene: TRBV6-6; j_gene: TRBJ2-2
CDR3aa: ASRDRGTEAF; v_gene: TRBV2; j_gene: TRBJ1-1
CDR3aa: AISGGDTQY; v_gene: TRBV10-3; j_gene: TRBJ2-3
CDR3aa: ATSSPGQGQETQY; v_gene: TRBV15; j_gene: TRBJ2-5
CDR3aa: ASSPGGFSTDTQY; v_gene: TRBV7-9; j_gene: TRBJ2-3
CDR3aa: ASSRIFDTYNSPLH; v_gene: TRBV7-9; j_gene: TRBJ1-6
CDR3aa: ASSSVSGGAYNEQF; v_gene: TRBV7-2; j_gene: TRBJ2-1